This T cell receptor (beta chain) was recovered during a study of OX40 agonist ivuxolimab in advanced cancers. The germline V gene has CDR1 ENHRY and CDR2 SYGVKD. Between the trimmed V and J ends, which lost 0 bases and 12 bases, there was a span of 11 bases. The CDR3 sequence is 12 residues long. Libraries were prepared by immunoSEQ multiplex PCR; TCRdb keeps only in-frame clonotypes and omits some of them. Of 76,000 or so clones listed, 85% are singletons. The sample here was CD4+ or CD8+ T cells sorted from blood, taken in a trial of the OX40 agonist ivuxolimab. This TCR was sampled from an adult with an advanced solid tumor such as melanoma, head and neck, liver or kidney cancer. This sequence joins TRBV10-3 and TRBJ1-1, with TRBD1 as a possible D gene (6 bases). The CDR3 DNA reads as TGTGCCATCAGTGAGTCCGAGGGGGTGACTTTCTTT. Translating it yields CAISESEGVTFF.